The 9 T cell receptor beta chains below were found in one sample sequenced in a study of blood T cells in healthy people across ages. With a J-beta primer mix and a sample-barcoded 5' primer, a second PCR ran 7 to 11 cycles. MiXCR was run by TCRdb on the 5' RACE reads, yielding one entry per CDR3 protein. The sample includes about 1,800,000 distinct CDR3 sequences, 28% of them seen just once. Sequencing used blood. The receptors were gathered from a woman aged 30 to 39 in good health.

This chain joins TRBV7-9 and TRBJ2-5; TRBD2 aligns across 9 bases. Germline V gene lookup returns CDR1 SEHNR and CDR2 FQNEAQ (reference sequence). J was trimmed by 2 bases and V by 3 bases; bases with no gene match: 4. The CDR3 sequence is 15 residues long. This CDR3 is CASSFVAGGQETQYF. The CDR3 nucleotides are TGTGCCAGCAGCTTTGTCGCGGGAGGGCAAGAGACCCAGTACTTC.

This clonotype was seen many times. V gene TRBV5-1 combines with J gene TRBJ2-7; tentative D call: TRBD2 (6 bases). V dropped 5 bases and J dropped 8 bases, with 14 bases sitting between them. CDR1 is SGHRS and CDR2 is YFSETQ in the germline V gene. This CDR3 has 12 amino acids. DNA for the CDR3: TGCGCCAGCAGTCGGGACGGAGGGCAGCAGTACTTC. Its translation is CASSRDGGQQYF.

This clonotype was counted many times. The chain is built from TRBV20-1 and TRBJ1-2; unclear D gene. Per the germline V gene, CDR1 is DFQATT and CDR2 is SNEGSKA (reference sequence). The length of the CDR3 is 13 residues. Trimming pared 2 bases from V and 4 bases from J, leaving 11 bases between. CDR3 sequence (DNA): TGCAGTGCTAGATATGACCGGGGCTATGGCTACACCTTC. The encoded protein is CSARYDRGYGYTF.

Note on this clonotype: A read error may be the cause here, since a much bigger clone is one base away. This sequence joins TRBV5-5 and TRBJ2-6, with 11 bases lining up with TRBD1. Germline values: CDR1 SGHKS, CDR2 YYEKEE (reference sequence). The CDR3 sequence is 17 residues long. CDR3: CASSAGQGARGANALTF. In DNA form, the CDR3 reads TGTGCCAGCAGCGCTGGACAGGGGGCGCGTGGGGCCAACGCCCTGACTTTC.

This clonotype occurred a few times. V and J are TRBV3-1 and TRBJ2-3; D is uncertain. V was cut by 4 bases and J by 2 bases, with 13 bases left in between. Germline V gene sequence: CDR1 LGHDT, CDR2 YNNKEL (reference sequence). The CDR3 is 15 residues long. The CDR3 DNA follows: TGTGCCAGCAGCCCTATTCCACGTACCACAGATACGCAGTATTTT. As protein: CASSPIPRTTDTQYF.

This clonotype was seen at least ten times. This chain joins TRBV7-9 and TRBJ2-1; 8 bases fit TRBD2. Germline lookup yields CDR1 SEHNR and CDR2 FQNEAQ (reference sequence). The length of the CDR3 is 15 residues. With V trimmed by 0 bases and J by 2 bases, 0 bases remained unmatched. The DNA for the CDR3 is TGTGCCAGCAGCTTAGCCGGGGGGGCCTACAATGAGCAGTTCTTC. Translating it yields CASSLAGGAYNEQFF.

On this clonotype itself: A much larger clone sits a single nucleotide away, making a read error possible. The chain recombines TRBV5-1 with TRBJ2-3, with a possible D match to TRBD2 (5 bases). Germline V lookup: CDR1 SGHRS, CDR2 YFSETQ. V was cut by 3 bases and J by 2 bases, with 16 bases left in between. This CDR3 spans 16 amino acids. Here the CDR3 reads CASSSQPTRATDTQYF. The CDR3 bases are TGCGCCAGCAGCTCGCAACCCACTAGAGCCACAGATACGCAGTATTTT.

This clonotype was counted between two and nine times. V gene TRBV6-2 or TRBV6-3 combines with J gene TRBJ2-1, with 7 bases that match TRBD2. Germline trimming cut 4 bases from V and 3 bases from J; bases unmatched to any gene: 6. This CDR3 has 15 amino acids. The germline V gene has CDR1 MNHEY and CDR2 SVGEGT. The CDR3 loop reads CASSSIAGDYNEQFF. CDR3 bases: TGTGCCAGCAGTTCGATTGCGGGGGACTACAATGAGCAGTTCTTC.

As concerns this clonotype: Being one base from a much bigger clone, this may be a read error. The V and J genes are TRBV12-3 or TRBV12-4 and TRBJ1-6; D not resolved. The CDR3 length is 10 residues. With 6 bases removed from V and 7 bases from J, the gap between germline ends came to 1 base. The CDR3 sequence is CASRNSPLHF. Written as DNA, the CDR3 is TGTGCCAGCAGAAATTCACCCCTCCACTTT.